These T cell receptor beta chains were read from a single sample in a study of Ad26.COV2.S vaccination and SARS-CoV-2 variants. Repertoires were generated with immunoSEQ multiplex PCR, while TCRdb's copy carries only in-frame clones and drops some. The table has about 350,000 clones, about 88% seen once. The sequenced sample was peripheral blood, obtained in a trial of Ad26.COV2.S vaccine versus placebo. The receptors originated from a person aged 18-60 years who received the Ad26.COV2.S COVID-19 vaccine or a placebo. The CDR3 runs from the conserved cysteine through the conserved F or W. D genes are given only for firm matches.

J gene | D gene | V gene | CDR3 protein | CDR3 DNA
TRBJ2-1 | NA | TRBV5-6 | CASSWGTVSSYNEQFF | TGTGCCAGCAGCTGGGGGACGGTGAGCTCCTACAATGAGCAGTTCTTC
TRBJ2-2 | NA | TRBV11-3 | CASSLGIANTGELFF | TGTGCCAGCAGCTTAGGGATAGCGAACACCGGGGAGCTGTTTTTT
TRBJ2-2 | NA | TRBV3-1/TRBV3-2 | CASSPRGPGNTGELFF | TGTGCCAGCAGCCCACGAGGCCCAGGGAACACCGGGGAGCTGTTTTTT
TRBJ1-4 | NA | TRBV5-5 | CASSLGLGEKLFF | TGTGCCAGCAGCTTGGGTTTGGGAGAAAAACTGTTTTTT
TRBJ1-2 | NA | TRBV6-2/TRBV6-3 | CASSYEAGSLTIGYTF | TGTGCCAGCAGTTACGAGGCAGGCTCCCTAACTATCGGCTACACCTTC
TRBJ2-5 | TRBD2 | TRBV27 | CASTPAGTSGGAQYF | TGTGCCAGCACCCCCGCGGGGACTAGCGGTGGGGCCCAGTACTTC
TRBJ1-2 | NA | TRBV6-5 | CASSNPGPIDGYTF | TGTGCCAGCAGTAACCCAGGACCGATTGATGGCTACACCTTC
TRBJ2-7 | TRBD2 | TRBV12-3/TRBV12-4 | CASSWGGTYEQYF | TGTGCCAGCAGTTGGGGGGGTACCTACGAGCAGTACTTC
TRBJ2-3 | NA | TRBV28 | CASSPQTVTDTQYF | TGTGCCAGCAGTCCTCAGACCGTCACAGATACGCAGTATTTT
TRBJ2-1 | TRBD2 | TRBV4-2 | CASSQEGLAGLDEQFF | TGTGCCAGCAGCCAAGAAGGCCTAGCGGGGTTAGATGAGCAGTTCTTC
TRBJ2-6 | NA | TRBV6-1 | CASSDAVGANVLTF | TGTGCCAGCAGTGATGCGGTCGGGGCCAACGTCCTGACTTTC